The 20 T cell receptor beta chains reported below all come from one sample, sequenced in a study of identical twins. TCRdb itself ran the 5' RACE reads through MiXCR, one entry per CDR3 protein. The sample carries roughly 290,000 distinct CDR3 sequences, under 9% recorded once. These sequences were also reported in another study, on yellow fever vaccine responses in identical twins.

Sequencing was performed on memory (CD45RO+) T cells sorted from blood. All receptors derive from a woman aged 18-29 years in good health.

This clonotype has just a few counts. The rearrangement joins TRBV28 to TRBJ2-7, with D possibly being TRBD1 (6 bases). Trimming took off 2 bases at V and 1 base at J, with 9 bases between the two ends. CDR3 length: 14 residues. The germline V gene has CDR1 MDHEN and CDR2 SYDVKM. This CDR3 reads CASSLRGRSYEQYF. The CDR3 bases are TGTGCCAGCAGTTTAAGGGGGAGATCCTACGAGCAGTACTTC.

A few counts support this clonotype. The rearrangement links TRBV4-1 to TRBJ2-5, with 9 bases identical to TRBD2. The germline V gene encodes CDR1 MGHRA and CDR2 YSYEKL. Trimming took 4 bases from V and 5 from J; bases not matched to a gene: 11. This CDR3 region has 16 residues. The CDR3 loop is CASSRDIAGARETQYF. Here the CDR3 DNA reads TGCGCCAGCAGCCGGGACATAGCGGGAGCGAGGGAGACCCAGTACTTC.

This clonotype came up many times. The CDR3, as DNA: TGTGCCAGCAGCCAGACAGACGAGCAGTACTTC. Residues: CASSQTDEQYF. The J gene is TRBJ2-7, the V gene TRBV5-6, with D maybe TRBD1 (5 bases). V lost 4 bases and J lost 5, with 7 bases in between. The CDR3 totals 11 residues. Germline V CDR1 and CDR2: SGHDT, YYEEEE.

This clonotype was recorded a few times. The V gene is TRBV20-1, the J gene TRBJ2-1; 7 bases agree with TRBD2. CDR3 length: 13 amino acids. Trimming removed 5 bases from V and 8 bases from J; junction bases left unmatched: 9. CDR1 and CDR2 (germline): DFQATT, SNEGSKA (reference sequence). Here the CDR3 reads CSALAGADDEQFF. Written as DNA, the CDR3 is TGCAGTGCTCTCGCGGGAGCTGACGATGAGCAGTTCTTC.

This chain links TRBV27 with TRBJ2-5, with D uncertain. V lost 5 bases and J 5 bases, leaving 15 bases between the germline ends. CDR3 size: 14 residues. Germline CDR1 is MNHEY and CDR2 is SMNVEV (reference sequence). CDR3 bases: TGTGCCAGCAGTCCCAAACACGCACGGGAGACCCAGTACTTC. Translating gives CASSPKHARETQYF.

This clonotype was seen ten or more times. CDR3 bases: TGCGCCAGCAGCTTGGGACAGGGAGGAAGCTCCTACGAGCAGTACGTC. This translates into CASSLGQGGSSYEQYV. The chain combines TRBV5-1 with TRBJ2-7, with a tentative D call TRBD1 (7 bases). V gave up 0 bases and J gave up 0 bases, with 13 bases separating them. Germline values: CDR1 SGHRS, CDR2 YFSETQ. The CDR3 loop spans 16 amino acids.

This clonotype was recorded a few times. The chain is built from TRBV5-1 and TRBJ2-6; no clear D gene. V shed 5 bases and J shed 5 bases, with 17 bases lying between them. Germline V lookup: CDR1 SGHRS, CDR2 YFSETQ. The CDR3 is made up of 16 amino acids. The CDR3 DNA reads as TGCGCCAGCAGTCCCGACTTGCCTGGTAGGGCCAACGTCCTGACTTTC. Residues: CASSPDLPGRANVLTF.

There are many counts of this clonotype. The chain employs TRBV5-5 and TRBJ2-7, with a weak D call TRBD1 (5 bases). Per the germline V gene, CDR1 is SGHKS and CDR2 is YYEKEE (reference sequence). The ends were cut back, 3 bases at V and 0 bases at J, with 10 bases in the middle. The CDR3 sequence is 14 residues long. The CDR3 protein is CASSSKTASYEQYF. The CDR3 bases are TGTGCCAGCAGCTCTAAGACAGCCTCCTACGAGCAGTACTTC.

The CDR3 here is CASSQELAGPQETQYF. DNA for the CDR3: TGTGCCAGCAGCCAGGAACTAGCGGGACCACAAGAGACCCAGTACTTC. The chain has TRBV3-1 and TRBJ2-5; 10 positions agree with TRBD2. The CDR3 runs to 16 residues. The ends lost 3 bases at V and 2 bases at J; junction bases unmatched: 6. The germline gives CDR1 LGHDT, CDR2 YNNKEL (reference sequence).

This clonotype was detected a few times. CDR3 sequence reads: CSAGDRAGANVLTF. In nucleotides, the CDR3 is TGCAGTGCTGGTGACAGGGCTGGGGCCAACGTCCTGACTTTC. V and J are TRBV20-1 and TRBJ2-6; 7 bases map to TRBD1. Germline CDR1 and CDR2: DFQATT and SNEGSKA (reference sequence). The CDR3 is made up of 14 amino acids. Unmatched junction bases numbered 3, after V lost 5 bases and J lost 2 bases.

This clonotype was counted a few times. The rearrangement uses TRBV5-8 and TRBJ2-3; D is undetermined. The CDR3 has 15 residues. V shed 0 bases and J shed 1 base, with 9 bases lying between them. Per the germline V gene, CDR1 is SGHTS and CDR2 is YDEGEE. The chain's CDR3 is CASSLEAARTDTQYF. The CDR3 region has the DNA TGTGCCAGCAGCTTGGAGGCAGCCCGCACAGATACGCAGTATTTT.

This clonotype came up many times. The chain has TRBV10-3 and TRBJ2-7; 13 bases line up with TRBD2. The germline CDR1 and CDR2 sequences are ENHRY and SYGVKD. The CDR3 totals 18 residues. Trimming took 1 base from V and 3 from J; bases not matched to a gene: 9. This CDR3 reads CAISELSTGLAGVYEQYF. The CDR3 coding sequence is TGTGCCATCAGTGAGTTATCGACCGGACTAGCGGGAGTCTACGAGCAGTACTTC.

This clonotype was counted between two and nine times. The gene calls are TRBV5-5 and TRBJ2-5; D is uncertain. This CDR3 region has 14 residues. Trimming cost V 4 bases and J 4 bases, with 14 bases left between them. Germline V gives CDR1 SGHKS, CDR2 YYEKEE (reference sequence). The chain's CDR3 is CASSHGVQGETQYF. The CDR3 DNA reads TGTGCCAGCAGCCATGGAGTCCAAGGAGAGACCCAGTACTTC.

This clonotype was observed many times. This sequence joins TRBV27 and TRBJ1-6; 9 bases match TRBD1. Germline V gives CDR1 MNHEY, CDR2 SMNVEV (reference sequence). The V segment lost 3 bases and the J segment 7 bases; nucleotides outside the gene matches: 1. The CDR3 spans 14 residues. DNA for the CDR3: TGTGCCAGCAGTTTTGGACAGGGGAATTCACCCCTCCACTTT. It is translated as CASSFGQGNSPLHF.

The chain joins TRBV3-1 to TRBJ2-4; weak D call: TRBD2 (7 bases). This CDR3 region has 16 residues. V was shortened by 4 bases and J by 1 base, with 14 bases between the two germline ends. CDR1 is LGHDT and CDR2 is YNNKEL in the germline V gene (reference sequence). CDR3 in amino acids: CASSPRGGSAKNIQYF. The CDR3 nucleotides are TGTGCCAGCAGCCCGAGGGGGGGGTCCGCCAAAAACATTCAGTACTTC.

At least ten counts were recorded for this clonotype. This chain connects TRBV20-1 to TRBJ1-2; TRBD1 agrees at 10 bases. With V trimmed by 2 bases and J by 0 bases, 6 bases remained unmatched. Germline-derived CDR1 and CDR2 are DFQATT and SNEGSKA (reference sequence). The CDR3 covers 16 residues. The CDR3 protein is CSARLDRGKANYGYTF. In nucleotides, the CDR3 is TGCAGTGCTAGACTGGACAGGGGGAAAGCTAACTATGGCTACACCTTC.

This clonotype showed up just a few times. The chain couples TRBV10-3 to TRBJ2-3; 10 bases are shared with TRBD2. The J segment lost 4 bases and the V segment lost 9 bases, leaving 4 bases of the junction unmatched. In germline, CDR1 is ENHRY, CDR2 SYGVKD. The CDR3 sequence is 13 residues long. The CDR3 DNA sequence: TGTGCCATTCAAGCGGGGGGGTCAGATACGCAGTATTTT. It is translated as CAIQAGGSDTQYF.

The V gene is TRBV4-1, the J gene TRBJ2-1; no reliable D call. The CDR3 is 20 amino acids. Trimming shortened V by 4 bases and J by 1 base, and 26 bases separated the two germline ends. The germline gives CDR1 MGHRA, CDR2 YSYEKL. In nucleotides, the CDR3 is TGCGCCAGCAGCCGAAGTCGAGACGCCCGAGCCCTAGGGTCCTACAATGAGCAGTTCTTC. Its protein is CASSRSRDARALGSYNEQFF.

This clonotype was found a few times. The rearrangement links TRBV25-1 to TRBJ1-5, with D perhaps matching TRBD1 (5 bases). This CDR3 contains 14 residues. Germline-derived CDR1 and CDR2 are MGHDK and SYGVNS. Between the trimmed V and J ends, which lost 5 bases and 4 bases, there was a span of 12 bases. This chain's CDR3 is CASSQGRSNQPQHF. The CDR3 DNA is TGTGCCAGCAGTCAGGGACGAAGTAATCAGCCCCAGCATTTT.

In this sample, this clonotype turned up a few times. The V gene is TRBV5-6, the J gene TRBJ2-7, with no clear D. CDR3 length: 11 residues. Trimming took off 4 bases at V and 5 bases at J, with 7 bases between the two ends. Germline lookup yields CDR1 SGHDT and CDR2 YYEEEE. CDR3 amino acids: CASSARDEQYF. Written as DNA, the CDR3 is TGTGCCAGCAGCGCCCGGGACGAGCAGTACTTC.